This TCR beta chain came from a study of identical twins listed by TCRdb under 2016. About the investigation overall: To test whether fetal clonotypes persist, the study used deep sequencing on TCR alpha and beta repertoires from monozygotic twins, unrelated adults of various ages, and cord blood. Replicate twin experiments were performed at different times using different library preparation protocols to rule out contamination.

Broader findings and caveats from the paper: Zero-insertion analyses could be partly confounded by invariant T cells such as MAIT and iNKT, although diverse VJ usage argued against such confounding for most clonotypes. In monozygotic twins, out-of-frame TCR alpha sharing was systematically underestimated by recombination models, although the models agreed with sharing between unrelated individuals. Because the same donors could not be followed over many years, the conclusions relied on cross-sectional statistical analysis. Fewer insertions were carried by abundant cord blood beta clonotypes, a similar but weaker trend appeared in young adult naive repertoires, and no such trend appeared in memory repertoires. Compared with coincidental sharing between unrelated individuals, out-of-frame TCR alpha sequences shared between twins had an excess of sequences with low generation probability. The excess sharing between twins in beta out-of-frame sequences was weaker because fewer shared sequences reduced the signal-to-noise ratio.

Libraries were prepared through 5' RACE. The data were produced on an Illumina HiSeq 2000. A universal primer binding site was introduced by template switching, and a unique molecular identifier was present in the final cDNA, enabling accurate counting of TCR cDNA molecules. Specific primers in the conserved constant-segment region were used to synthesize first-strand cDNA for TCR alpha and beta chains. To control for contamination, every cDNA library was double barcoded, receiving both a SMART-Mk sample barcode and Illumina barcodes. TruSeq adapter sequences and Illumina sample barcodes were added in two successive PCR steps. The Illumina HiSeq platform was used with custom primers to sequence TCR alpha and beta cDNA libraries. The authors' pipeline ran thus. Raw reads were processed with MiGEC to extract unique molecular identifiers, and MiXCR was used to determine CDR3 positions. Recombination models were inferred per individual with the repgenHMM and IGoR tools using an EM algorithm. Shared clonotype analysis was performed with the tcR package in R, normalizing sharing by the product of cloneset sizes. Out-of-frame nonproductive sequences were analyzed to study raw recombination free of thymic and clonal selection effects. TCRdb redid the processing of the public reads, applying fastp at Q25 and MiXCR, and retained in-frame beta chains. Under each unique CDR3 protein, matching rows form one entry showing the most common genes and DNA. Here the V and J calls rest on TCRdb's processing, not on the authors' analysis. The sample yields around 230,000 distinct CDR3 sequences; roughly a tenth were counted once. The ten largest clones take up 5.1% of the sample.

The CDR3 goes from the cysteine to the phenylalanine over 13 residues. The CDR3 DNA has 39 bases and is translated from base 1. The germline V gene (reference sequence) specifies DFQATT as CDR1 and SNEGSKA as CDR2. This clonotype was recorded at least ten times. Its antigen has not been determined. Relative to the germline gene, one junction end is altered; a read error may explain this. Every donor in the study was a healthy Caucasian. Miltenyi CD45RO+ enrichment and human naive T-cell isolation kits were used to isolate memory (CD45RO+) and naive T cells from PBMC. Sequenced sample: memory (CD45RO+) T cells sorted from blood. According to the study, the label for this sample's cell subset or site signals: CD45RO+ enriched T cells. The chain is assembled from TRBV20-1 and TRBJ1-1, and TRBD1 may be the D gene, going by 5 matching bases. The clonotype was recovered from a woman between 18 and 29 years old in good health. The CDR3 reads CSARGGPNTEVFF. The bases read TGCAGTGCTAGAGGGGGCCCGAACACTGAAGTTTTCTTT.